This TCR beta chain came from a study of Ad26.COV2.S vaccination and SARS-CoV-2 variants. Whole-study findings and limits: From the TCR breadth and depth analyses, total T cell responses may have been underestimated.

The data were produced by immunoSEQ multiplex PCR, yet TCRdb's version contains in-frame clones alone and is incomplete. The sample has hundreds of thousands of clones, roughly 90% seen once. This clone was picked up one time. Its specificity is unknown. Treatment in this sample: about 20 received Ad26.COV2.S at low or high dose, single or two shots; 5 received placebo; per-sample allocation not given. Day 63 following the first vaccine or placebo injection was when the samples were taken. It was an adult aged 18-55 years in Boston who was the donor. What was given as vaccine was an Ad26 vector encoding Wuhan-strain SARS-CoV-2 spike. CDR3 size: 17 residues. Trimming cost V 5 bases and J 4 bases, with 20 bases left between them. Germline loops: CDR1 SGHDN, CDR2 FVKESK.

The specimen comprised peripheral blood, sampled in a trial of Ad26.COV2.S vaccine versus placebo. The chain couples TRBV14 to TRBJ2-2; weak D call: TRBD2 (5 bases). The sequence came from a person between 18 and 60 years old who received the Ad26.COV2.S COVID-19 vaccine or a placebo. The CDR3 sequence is CASSFRRPDNPTGELFF. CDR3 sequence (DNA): TGTGCCAGCAGCTTCCGGAGGCCAGACAATCCCACCGGGGAGCTGTTTTTT.